A selection of T cell receptor beta chains follows, all from one sample in a study of T cell responses to AZD1222 COVID-19 vaccine. Clones were sequenced by immunoSEQ multiplex PCR, and TCRdb holds only the in-frame ones, with some missing. The sample lists approximately 140,000 clones; 75% to 95% were seen once. This sample comprised peripheral blood, obtained on day 0 of AZD1222 vaccination. These receptor sequences come from an adult in good health. CDR3s include the opening cysteine and the closing phenylalanine or tryptophan. Each record gives: J gene, V gene, D gene, clone size, CDR3 length, CDR3 protein, CDR3 DNA. A D gene is named only where the DNA matches it firmly. Clone size is not always given. Where it is, it says once, few, many or a class for expanded clones.

J: TRBJ1-2; V: TRBV7-2; D: .; size: .; length: 15; CDR3: CASSLGGLPNYGYTF; DNA: TGTGCCAGCAGCTTAGGAGGGTTGCCCAACTATGGCTACACCTTC
J: TRBJ1-1; V: TRBV25-1; D: TRBD1; size: .; length: 16; CDR3: CASRLLDRSGNTEAFF; DNA: TGTGCCAGCCGACTGTTGGACAGGTCGGGGAACACTGAAGCTTTCTTT
J: TRBJ2-5; V: TRBV7-9; D: .; size: .; length: 15; CDR3: CASSPRWTDQETQYF; DNA: TGTGCCAGCAGCCCCCGGTGGACAGACCAAGAGACCCAGTACTTC
J: TRBJ2-1; V: TRBV5-6; D: .; size: once; length: 16; CDR3: CASSLERRSLDNEQFF; DNA: TGTGCCAGCAGCTTGGAAAGGAGAAGCCTTGACAATGAGCAGTTCTTC
J: TRBJ2-3; V: TRBV6-2/TRBV6-3; D: TRBD2; size: .; length: 17; CDR3: CASSPRTSGGRTDTQYF; DNA: TGTGCCAGCAGCCCTCGGACTAGCGGGGGGCGCACAGATACGCAGTATTTT
J: TRBJ2-1; V: TRBV5-1; D: TRBD2; size: .; length: 18; CDR3: CASSLLTSGEFGGYEQFF; DNA: TGCGCCAGCAGTTTATTGACTAGCGGGGAATTCGGGGGGTATGAGCAGTTCTTC
J: TRBJ2-7; V: TRBV5-1; D: .; size: .; length: 15; CDR3: CASSLVAAASYEQYF; DNA: TGCGCCAGCAGCTTGGTGGCAGCAGCCTCCTACGAGCAGTACTTC
J: TRBJ1-6; V: TRBV19; D: .; size: many; length: 13; CDR3: CASSISVSSPLHF; DNA: TGTGCCAGTAGTATAAGTGTCTCTTCACCCCTCCACTTT
J: TRBJ1-4; V: TRBV6-5; D: TRBD1; size: .; length: 15; CDR3: CASIFGTGRAEKLFF; DNA: TGTGCCAGCATTTTCGGGACAGGGCGCGCCGAAAAACTGTTTTTT
J: TRBJ2-3; V: TRBV5-4; D: .; size: .; length: 14; CDR3: CASSLVGSLDTQYF; DNA: TGTGCCAGCAGCTTGGTTGGTAGCTTGGATACGCAGTATTTT
J: TRBJ2-1; V: TRBV5-1; D: TRBD2; size: .; length: 15; CDR3: CASSLMRGGDNEQFF; DNA: TGCGCCAGCAGCTTGATGCGGGGGGGCGACAATGAGCAGTTCTTC
J: TRBJ1-1; V: TRBV29-1; D: .; size: .; length: 12; CDR3: CSGVGWATEAFF; DNA: TGCAGCGGGGTAGGGTGGGCCACTGAAGCTTTCTTT
J: TRBJ1-2; V: TRBV30; D: TRBD1; size: .; length: 14; CDR3: CAWSEQGGGYGYTF; DNA: TGTGCCTGGAGTGAACAGGGGGGTGGCTATGGCTACACCTTC
J: TRBJ2-7; V: TRBV28; D: TRBD1; size: .; length: 15; CDR3: CASSPRTGAIYEQYF; DNA: TGTGCCAGCAGTCCCCGGACAGGGGCCATCTACGAGCAGTACTTC
J: TRBJ1-2; V: TRBV7-3; D: .; size: .; length: 18; CDR3: CASSLTSATDHPAHGYTF; DNA: TGTGCCAGCAGCTTAACATCGGCGACAGACCACCCCGCCCATGGCTACACCTTC
J: TRBJ2-1; V: TRBV5-1; D: TRBD2; size: .; length: 17; CDR3: CASSSSRPLAGGGEQFF; DNA: TGCGCCAGCAGTTCCTCTCGGCCACTAGCGGGGGGCGGTGAGCAGTTCTTC
J: TRBJ2-7; V: TRBV5-1; D: TRBD1; size: .; length: 14; CDR3: CASSRDRPDYEQYF; DNA: TGCGCCAGCAGCCGGGACAGACCAGACTACGAGCAGTACTTC
J: TRBJ1-2; V: TRBV3-1/TRBV3-2; D: .; size: .; length: 14; CDR3: CASSSRREGQGYTF; DNA: TGTGCCAGCAGCTCGCGCCGTGAGGGGCAGGGCTACACCTTC
J: TRBJ1-5; V: TRBV5-1; D: TRBD1; size: .; length: 13; CDR3: CASSVGTDQPQHF; DNA: TGCGCCAGCAGCGTCGGGACAGATCAGCCCCAGCATTTT
J: TRBJ1-1; V: TRBV19; D: TRBD1; size: .; length: 11; CDR3: CASTTGDKAFF; DNA: TGTGCCAGTACCACAGGGGATAAAGCTTTCTTT
J: TRBJ2-7; V: TRBV19; D: .; size: .; length: 13; CDR3: CASSQYPPGEQYF; DNA: TGTGCCAGTAGTCAATACCCCCCCGGGGAGCAGTACTTC
J: TRBJ2-1; V: TRBV6-5; D: TRBD2; size: .; length: 13; CDR3: CASLLGSSGPSIF; DNA: TGTGCCAGCCTACTCGGCTCTAGCGGCCCGTCGATCTTC
J: TRBJ2-5; V: TRBV3-1/TRBV3-2; D: .; size: .; length: 15; CDR3: CASSQAGEYQETQYF; DNA: TGTGCCAGCAGCCAGGCAGGGGAGTACCAAGAGACCCAGTACTTC
J: TRBJ1-2; V: TRBV27; D: .; size: .; length: 14; CDR3: CATRGPYSPYGYTF; DNA: TGTGCCACACGCGGGCCTTATTCCCCCTATGGCTACACCTTC
J: TRBJ2-1; V: TRBV7-2; D: .; size: .; length: 15; CDR3: CASSSPGGSYNEQFF; DNA: TGTGCCAGCAGTTCCCCTGGGGGGTCCTACAATGAGCAGTTCTTC
J: TRBJ2-2; V: TRBV24-1; D: .; size: .; length: 13; CDR3: CATSDLTTGELFF; DNA: TGTGCCACCAGTGATTTGACGACCGGGGAGCTGTTTTTT
J: TRBJ2-2; V: TRBV6-5; D: .; size: .; length: 15; CDR3: CASSSGFLETGELFF; DNA: TGTGCCAGCAGCTCAGGGTTTTTGGAAACCGGGGAGCTGTTTTTT
J: TRBJ2-1; V: TRBV5-1; D: .; size: few; length: 14; CDR3: CASSSRWGYNEQFF; DNA: TGCGCCAGCAGCTCCCGCTGGGGTTACAATGAGCAGTTCTTC
J: TRBJ1-6; V: TRBV27; D: .; size: .; length: 16; CDR3: CASSLFTGFGNSPLHF; DNA: TGTGCCAGCAGTTTATTTACAGGGTTTGGGAATTCACCCCTCCACTTT
J: TRBJ2-5; V: TRBV6-5; D: TRBD1; size: .; length: 15; CDR3: CASSKGQGREETQYF; DNA: TGTGCCAGCAGTAAGGGACAGGGCCGGGAAGAGACCCAGTACTTC
J: TRBJ2-7; V: TRBV6-5; D: .; size: .; length: 14; CDR3: CASIPGGGDHEQYF; DNA: TGTGCCAGCATCCCCGGAGGGGGGGACCACGAGCAGTACTTC
J: TRBJ1-4; V: TRBV5-6; D: .; size: .; length: 16; CDR3: CASSLDTGQRNEKLFF; DNA: TGTGCCAGCAGCTTGGATACCGGACAGAGAAATGAAAAACTGTTTTTT
J: TRBJ2-7; V: TRBV11-3; D: TRBD1; size: .; length: 13; CDR3: CASSLSQGIEQYF; DNA: TGTGCCAGCAGCCTGTCACAGGGGATAGAGCAGTACTTC
J: TRBJ1-2; V: TRBV7-2; D: .; size: .; length: 14; CDR3: CASSVGLEDYGYTF; DNA: TGTGCCAGCAGTGTAGGGTTAGAGGACTATGGCTACACCTTC
J: TRBJ2-7; V: TRBV7-8; D: .; size: .; length: 15; CDR3: CASSSLRLGVGEQYF; DNA: TGTGCCAGCAGCTCACTGAGGCTTGGGGTGGGGGAGCAGTACTTC
J: TRBJ1-1; V: TRBV9; D: .; size: .; length: 13; CDR3: CASSAGWGTEAFF; DNA: TGTGCCAGCAGCGCCGGGTGGGGCACTGAAGCTTTCTTT
J: TRBJ2-7; V: TRBV7-2; D: .; size: .; length: 16; CDR3: CASTAMGAGSSYEQYF; DNA: TGTGCCAGCACCGCTATGGGGGCGGGGAGCTCCTACGAGCAGTACTTC
J: TRBJ1-4; V: TRBV7-2; D: TRBD1; size: .; length: 17; CDR3: CASSQEGQTPLGEKLFF; DNA: TGTGCCAGCAGCCAGGAGGGACAGACCCCTTTGGGGGAAAAACTGTTTTTT
J: TRBJ2-1; V: TRBV6-2/TRBV6-3; D: TRBD1; size: .; length: 16; CDR3: CASSYYWTGGGDEQFF; DNA: TGTGCCAGCAGTTACTACTGGACAGGGGGTGGGGATGAGCAGTTCTTC
J: TRBJ2-7; V: TRBV15; D: .; size: .; length: 12; CDR3: CATSREGVVQYF; DNA: TGTGCCACCAGCAGAGAAGGGGTGGTGCAGTACTTC
J: TRBJ2-1; V: TRBV13; D: TRBD2; size: .; length: 15; CDR3: CASSLGSSGSDEQFF; DNA: TGTGCCAGCAGCTTAGGTTCTAGCGGGAGCGATGAGCAGTTCTTC
J: TRBJ2-3; V: TRBV9; D: .; size: .; length: 18; CDR3: CASSVEGNAFGATDTQYF; DNA: TGTGCCAGCAGCGTAGAGGGTAACGCATTTGGTGCCACAGATACGCAGTATTTT
J: TRBJ2-1; V: TRBV4-2; D: .; size: .; length: 12; CDR3: CASSLANNEQFF; DNA: TGTGCCAGCAGCCTGGCGAACAATGAGCAGTTCTTC
J: TRBJ2-1; V: TRBV3-1/TRBV3-2; D: .; size: .; length: 12; CDR3: CASGSSYNEQFF; DNA: TGTGCCAGCGGGAGCTCCTACAATGAGCAGTTCTTC
J: TRBJ1-2; V: TRBV5-6; D: .; size: .; length: 13; CDR3: CASQEGGFYGYTF; DNA: TGTGCCAGCCAGGAGGGGGGGTTCTATGGCTACACCTTC
J: TRBJ2-3; V: TRBV5-1; D: .; size: .; length: 15; CDR3: CASSLGAASTDTQYF; DNA: TGCGCCAGCAGCTTGGGGGCAGCTAGCACAGATACGCAGTATTTT
J: TRBJ2-2; V: TRBV19; D: TRBD1; size: .; length: 16; CDR3: CASSASGTGGTGELFF; DNA: TGTGCCAGTAGTGCCTCCGGGACAGGGGGTACCGGGGAGCTGTTTTTT
J: TRBJ2-7; V: TRBV10-3; D: .; size: .; length: 13; CDR3: CAISEGDRVQQYF; DNA: TGTGCCATCAGTGAGGGGGACCGGGTCCAGCAGTACTTC
J: TRBJ2-5; V: TRBV5-4; D: TRBD1; size: .; length: 16; CDR3: CASSLGDRDYQETQYF; DNA: TGTGCCAGCAGCTTGGGCGACAGGGATTACCAAGAGACCCAGTACTTC
J: TRBJ2-1; V: TRBV10-3; D: TRBD2; size: .; length: 18; CDR3: CAISELQRLAGGGAEQFF; DNA: TGTGCCATCAGTGAGTTACAGAGACTAGCGGGAGGCGGTGCTGAGCAGTTCTTC
J: TRBJ2-7; V: TRBV7-9; D: .; size: .; length: 15; CDR3: CASSLSAQVSYEQYF; DNA: TGTGCCAGCAGCTTATCGGCGCAGGTGAGCTACGAGCAGTACTTC
J: TRBJ1-1; V: TRBV25-1; D: .; size: .; length: 14; CDR3: CASSAGGGETEAFF; DNA: TGTGCCAGCAGCGCCGGCGGGGGCGAGACTGAAGCTTTCTTT
J: TRBJ2-7; V: TRBV29-1; D: .; size: .; length: 13; CDR3: CSVQTLLTYEQYF; DNA: TGCAGCGTTCAGACCCTACTAACCTACGAGCAGTACTTC
J: TRBJ1-2; V: TRBV15; D: .; size: .; length: 14; CDR3: CATSREPGGYGYTF; DNA: TGTGCCACCAGCAGAGAACCGGGGGGCTATGGCTACACCTTC
J: TRBJ2-5; V: TRBV11-2; D: TRBD2; size: .; length: 18; CDR3: CASSPGLAGGRREETQYF; DNA: TGTGCCAGCAGCCCCGGACTTGCGGGGGGGCGAAGGGAAGAGACCCAGTACTTC
J: TRBJ1-1; V: TRBV6-5; D: .; size: .; length: 14; CDR3: CASSPHPRNTEAFF; DNA: TGTGCCAGCAGTCCCCATCCAAGGAACACTGAAGCTTTCTTT
J: TRBJ1-4; V: TRBV4-3; D: .; size: .; length: 16; CDR3: CASSQDWTRVDEKLFF; DNA: TGCGCCAGCAGCCAAGACTGGACACGGGTTGATGAAAAACTGTTTTTT
J: TRBJ1-2; V: TRBV28; D: TRBD1; size: few; length: 12; CDR3: CASSRTGHGYTF; DNA: TGTGCCAGCAGTCGGACAGGGCATGGCTACACCTTC
J: TRBJ2-2; V: TRBV14; D: TRBD1; size: .; length: 16; CDR3: CASSPPTGSNTGELFF; DNA: TGTGCCAGCAGCCCCCCGACAGGGTCGAACACCGGGGAGCTGTTTTTT